This record looks at one TCR beta chain sequence and its context. Its specificity is not known. The sample is drawn from a study of a mutant IDH1 vaccine in newly diagnosed glioma. As to time point: week 35, safety follow-up. A single vaccine dose contained 300 ug of mutant IDH1 20-mer peptide, and topical imiquimod was used with it. There are 15 residues in the CDR3. Germline V gives CDR1 SGHTA, CDR2 FQGNSA. The V and J ends lost 5 bases and 5 bases, in that order; junction bases with no gene match: 10. Here immunoSEQ multiplex PCR was the method, and the copy in TCRdb shows in-frame clones only, minus some. The repertoire holds about 32,000 clones, with around 80% as singletons.

The sample consisted of PBMCs, taken from a glioma patient whose treatment included an IDH1 peptide vaccine. This chain uses TRBV7-2 with TRBJ2-5; 8 bases line up with TRBD2. This sequence was found in a woman between 18 and 29 years old with glioma. The CDR3 DNA reads as TGTGCCAGCAGCGCCCCGGGAGGGCGAAGTGAGACCCAGTACTTC. Translated: CASSAPGGRSETQYF.